This TCR beta chain was recovered during a study of blood T cell repertoires in COVID-19. This CDR3 has 14 residues. J was trimmed by 9 bases and V by 4 bases; bases with no gene match: 5. Germline V lookup: CDR1 SGHRS, CDR2 YFSETQ. The protocol was immunoSEQ multiplex PCR, while the TCRdb copy is restricted to in-frame clones and leaves out a portion. The sample carries approximately 120,000 clones, approximately 83% recorded once. The sequenced sample consisted of peripheral blood. This clonotype originated in a man aged 60 to 75 with acute or convalescent COVID-19. The V call is TRBV5-1, the J call TRBJ1-6; TRBD1 agrees at 9 bases. CDR3 DNA sequence: TGCGCCAGCAGCGGGGGACAGGGTAGTTCACCCCTCCACTTT. It specifies CASSGGQGSSPLHF. Complete variable domain (other parts from reference TRBV5-1 and TRBJ1-6): KAGVTQTPRYLIKTRGQQVTLSCSPISGHRSVSWYQQTPGQGLQFLFEYFSETQRNKGNFPGRFSGRQFSNSRSEMNVSTLELGDSALYLCASSGGQGSSPLHFGNGTRLTVT.